This T cell receptor beta chain is from a study of T cells in Graves' hyperthyroidism and ophthalmopathy. Whole-study results and caveats: In blood, most of the thyroid clonotypes expanded above 0.001 were also present.

V shed 4 bases and J 2 bases; nucleotides not matched to a gene: 9. The germline CDR1 and CDR2 sequences are SGDLS and YYNGEE. There are 16 residues in the CDR3. There were TCR beta CDR3 regions amplified from RNA transcripts. The primer set for the first-round RT-PCR of the TCR CDR3 was HTBI. One entry per CDR3 protein, called by TCRdb with MiXCR from the multiplex PCR reads. The sample lists about 690,000 distinct CDR3 sequences, around 15% seen once, with 15% to 18% in the top ten. This clonotype was counted many times. Its antigen is unidentified. Uncontrolled infection, other autoimmune disease, pregnancy or lactation barred patients from enrollment. Clinicians diagnosed patients from clinical symptoms, serum thyroxine and TRAb, thyroid ultrasound and orbital computed tomography.

The rearrangement links TRBV9 to TRBJ1-3, with 7 nucleotides matching TRBD1. The receptor was derived from a man aged 50-60 years with Graves' hyperthyroidism. The sequenced sample was blood. The CDR3 loop is CASSRIRTGAGNTIYF. CDR3 nucleotide sequence: TGTGCCAGCAGCAGGATCCGAACAGGGGCTGGAAACACCATATATTTT.